These T cell receptor beta chains were read from a single sample in a study of blood T cell repertoires in COVID-19. Libraries were prepared by immunoSEQ multiplex PCR; TCRdb keeps only in-frame clonotypes and omits some of them. The sample has about 350,000 clones, approximately 87% seen once. Sequences were obtained from PBMCs or T cells enriched from blood (not recorded which). The receptors were gathered from a woman in her 30s who had recovered from COVID-19. The CDR3 runs from the conserved cysteine through the conserved F or W. Fields, in order: J gene, clone size, V gene, D gene, CDR3 protein, CDR3 DNA. The D gene is left open where the match is weak. Not all rows give a size; the values are once, few, many and, for expanded clones, a class.

>TRBJ1-1|few|TRBV2|NA
CASSVQGMNTEAFF
TGTGCCAGCAGTGTTCAGGGAATGAACACTGAAGCTTTCTTT
>TRBJ1-1|NA|TRBV28|TRBD1
CASSSPDRVNTEAFF
TGTGCCAGCAGCTCCCCGGACAGGGTTAACACTGAAGCTTTCTTT
>TRBJ2-1|few|TRBV7-6|TRBD2
CASSLALADHNEQFF
TGTGCCAGCAGCTTAGCCCTAGCGGACCACAATGAGCAGTTCTTC
>TRBJ1-5|once|TRBV3-1/TRBV3-2|TRBD1
CASSLRGSNQPQHF
TGTGCCAGCAGCCTCAGGGGGTCGAATCAGCCCCAGCATTTT
>TRBJ1-1|NA|TRBV19|NA
CASSIAHRNTEAFF
TGTGCCAGTAGTATAGCTCACAGGAACACTGAAGCTTTCTTT
>TRBJ1-1|NA|TRBV11-2|NA
CASSVRQIMNTEAFF
TGTGCCAGCAGCGTTAGACAGATCATGAACACTGAAGCTTTCTTT
>TRBJ1-1|once|TRBV19|TRBD1
CASRQGMRAEAFF
TGTGCCAGTAGACAGGGGATGCGCGCTGAAGCTTTCTTT
>TRBJ1-1|NA|TRBV7-9|TRBD1
CASSPLWTGVNTEAFF
TGTGCCAGCAGCCCGCTATGGACAGGGGTGAACACTGAAGCTTTCTTT
>TRBJ2-5|NA|TRBV4-1|NA
CASSQDERPPGTQYF
TGCGCCAGCAGCCAAGATGAGCGGCCCCCTGGGACCCAGTACTTC
>TRBJ1-1|NA|TRBV6-5|NA
CASSSRGRTEAFF
TGTGCCAGCAGTAGCAGGGGAAGAACTGAAGCTTTCTTT
>TRBJ2-7|once|TRBV5-1|TRBD1
CASRRTGQTYEQYF
TGCGCCAGCAGAAGAACGGGACAGACCTACGAGCAGTACTTC
>TRBJ2-5|NA|TRBV5-1|TRBD2
CASSLGLAGGTQETQYF
TGCGCCAGCAGCTTGGGACTAGCGGGGGGCACCCAAGAGACCCAGTACTTC
>TRBJ1-2|once|TRBV4-1|TRBD1
CASSQDRGYSIGYTF
TGCGCCAGCAGCCAAGACAGGGGGTATTCGATTGGCTACACCTTC
>TRBJ1-2|NA|TRBV2|TRBD1
CASTGQGNPRLYGYTF
TGTGCCAGCACGGGACAGGGTAACCCACGCCTCTATGGCTACACCTTC
>TRBJ2-5|NA|TRBV7-9|NA
CASSLLGAEETQYF
TGTGCCAGCAGCTTGTTGGGGGCCGAAGAGACCCAGTACTTC
>TRBJ2-7|NA|TRBV2|TRBD1
CASSMTGTISYEQYF
TGTGCCAGCAGTATGACAGGGACGATCAGCTACGAGCAGTACTTC
>TRBJ1-2|NA|TRBV19|TRBD1
CASSPRQGAGYGYTF
TGTGCCAGTAGTCCCCGACAGGGGGCAGGGTATGGCTACACCTTC
>TRBJ2-7|NA|TRBV7-2|NA
CASSLGQGGEQYF
TGTGCCAGCAGCTTAGGGCAGGGAGGCGAGCAGTACTTC
>TRBJ2-1|NA|TRBV6-1|TRBD2
CASSELPSGGSYNEQFF
TGTGCCAGCAGTGAATTGCCTAGCGGGGGATCCTACAATGAGCAGTTCTTC
>TRBJ1-4|few|TRBV7-6|NA
CASSRTGGIADLFRNEKLFF
TGTGCCAGCAGCCGGACGGGGGGTATCGCAGATTTATTCCGCAATGAAAAACTGTTTTTT
>TRBJ2-1|once|TRBV19|NA
CASSIVAGATAEEQFF
TGTGCCAGTAGTATAGTAGCAGGGGCCACCGCCGAGGAGCAGTTCTTC
>TRBJ1-2|NA|TRBV27|TRBD1
CASSPSGQGGGYTF
TGTGCCAGCAGTCCCTCGGGACAGGGTGGCGGCTACACCTTC
>TRBJ1-2|NA|TRBV7-9|TRBD1
CASSSETGVGGYTF
TGTGCCAGCAGCTCGGAGACAGGGGTGGGTGGCTACACCTTC
>TRBJ2-7|NA|TRBV19|TRBD1
CASRDRQGEQYF
TGTGCCAGTAGGGACAGGCAAGGCGAGCAGTACTTC
>TRBJ2-7|NA|TRBV19|TRBD2
CASSPPGGSYEQYF
TGTGCCAGTAGTCCCCCGGGGGGGTCCTACGAGCAGTACTTC
>TRBJ1-1|NA|TRBV4-2|NA
CASSHETGLDTEAFF
TGTGCCAGCAGCCATGAGACAGGTCTCGACACTGAAGCTTTCTTT
>TRBJ1-4|NA|TRBV27|NA
CASRGEKLFF
TGTGCCAGCAGGGGCGAAAAACTGTTTTTT
>TRBJ1-1|NA|TRBV2|TRBD1
CASGGTGGRPTEAFF
TGTGCCAGCGGGGGGACAGGGGGCCGGCCCACTGAAGCTTTCTTT
>TRBJ1-2|NA|TRBV3-1/TRBV3-2|TRBD1
CASSLDRDIDGYTF
TGTGCCAGCAGCTTAGACAGGGATATTGATGGCTACACCTTC
>TRBJ2-7|NA|TRBV12-3/TRBV12-4|TRBD1
CASSPTGAEQYF
TGTGCCAGCAGTCCCACAGGGGCCGAGCAGTACTTC
>TRBJ2-7|NA|TRBV29-1|TRBD1
CSVLDRGYEQYF
TGCAGCGTTTTGGACAGGGGCTACGAGCAGTACTTC
>TRBJ2-2|NA|TRBV2|TRBD1
CASSAGQGYAGELFF
TGTGCCAGCAGCGCGGGACAGGGATATGCCGGGGAGCTGTTTTTT
>TRBJ1-1|NA|TRBV24-1|TRBD1
CATRRQGNTEAFF
TGTGCCACCAGGAGACAGGGGAACACTGAAGCTTTCTTT
>TRBJ2-7|NA|TRBV18|TRBD2
CASSPPYPRENLYEQYF
TGTGCCAGCTCACCACCGTATCCGCGGGAGAACCTTTACGAGCAGTACTTC
>TRBJ1-2|NA|TRBV7-2|NA
CASSFGQSTDGYTF
TGTGCCAGCAGCTTCGGACAGTCCACAGACGGCTACACCTTC
>TRBJ1-2|NA|TRBV5-1|NA
CASSFGLGLNYGYTF
TGCGCCAGCAGCTTTGGACTAGGACTCAACTATGGCTACACCTTC
>TRBJ2-3|NA|TRBV5-4|TRBD1
CASSLRATGGSTDTQYF
TGTGCCAGCAGCTTGAGGGCGACAGGGGGTAGTACAGATACGCAGTATTTT